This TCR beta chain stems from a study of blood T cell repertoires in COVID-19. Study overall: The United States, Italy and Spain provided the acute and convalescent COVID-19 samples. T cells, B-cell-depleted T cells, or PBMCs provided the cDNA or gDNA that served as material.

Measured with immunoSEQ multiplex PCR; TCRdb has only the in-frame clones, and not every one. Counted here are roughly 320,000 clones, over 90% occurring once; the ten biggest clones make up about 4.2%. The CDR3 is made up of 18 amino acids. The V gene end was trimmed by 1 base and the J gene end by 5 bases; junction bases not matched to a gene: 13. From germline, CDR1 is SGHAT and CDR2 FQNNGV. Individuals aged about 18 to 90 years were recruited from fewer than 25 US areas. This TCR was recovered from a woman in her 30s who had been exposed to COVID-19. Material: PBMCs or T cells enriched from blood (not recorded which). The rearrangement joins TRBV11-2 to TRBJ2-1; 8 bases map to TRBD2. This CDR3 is CASSLGPGTGGPHNEQFF. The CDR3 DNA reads TGTGCCAGCAGCTTAGGTCCAGGAACGGGGGGGCCTCACAATGAGCAGTTCTTC.